The clone carrying this T cell receptor beta chain appeared a few times. No antigen is known for it. The sample is drawn from a study of vaccination and CD4 T cells after COVID-19. The overall study: Convalescent study patients returned SARS-CoV-2 positive nasal swab PCR results, with nine mild cases and one severe.

This CDR3 is built from 13 residues. Germline V CDR1 and CDR2: DFQATT, SNEGSKA (reference sequence). V lost 3 bases, J lost 5 bases, and 13 bases lay in between. The treatment: 10-day PBMC culture with coronavirus spike peptide pools or control peptides (ViraFEST assay). The Oncomine TCR Beta short-read assay was applied to DNA of cultured CD4+ T cells. TCRdb reprocessed the PCR reads with MiXCR, giving one entry per CDR3 protein. The sample carries 15,000 to 20,000 distinct CDR3 sequences, approximately 46% recorded once. The sequencing sample was made of CD4+ T cells from blood, cultured in vitro. This chain connects TRBV20-1 to TRBJ2-5, with D maybe TRBD2 (5 bases). The TCR sequence derives from a human donor who had recovered from COVID-19. The CDR3 loop is CSASLGRRETQYF. The CDR3 coding sequence is TGCAGTGCTAGTCTCGGCAGGAGGGAGACCCAGTACTTC.